This entry features one TCR beta chain sequence. No antigen is known for it. The data derive from a study of cytomegalovirus exposure and HLA in healthy donors. The PCR had 60 Vbeta and 13 Jbeta primers. Sequenced by immunoSEQ multiplex PCR; TCRdb stores in-frame clones only, minus some. The sample records about 140,000 clones, 76% being singletons. V lost 2 bases, J lost 0 bases, and 1 base stayed unmatched. From germline, CDR1 is LNHDA and CDR2 SQIVND (reference sequence). This CDR3 spans 15 amino acids. General study results and limits: A later analysis showed that HLA-associated TCR beta chains had undergone more clonal expansion than equally common others.

The sample consisted of PBMCs. This TCR was sampled from a woman in her thirties or forties in good health and CMV-seronegative. The V call is TRBV19, the J call TRBJ1-5, with 7 bases lining up with TRBD1. DNA for the CDR3: TGTGCCAGTAGTATAACAGGGGCTAGCAATCAGCCCCAGCATTTT. The encoded protein is CASSITGASNQPQHF.